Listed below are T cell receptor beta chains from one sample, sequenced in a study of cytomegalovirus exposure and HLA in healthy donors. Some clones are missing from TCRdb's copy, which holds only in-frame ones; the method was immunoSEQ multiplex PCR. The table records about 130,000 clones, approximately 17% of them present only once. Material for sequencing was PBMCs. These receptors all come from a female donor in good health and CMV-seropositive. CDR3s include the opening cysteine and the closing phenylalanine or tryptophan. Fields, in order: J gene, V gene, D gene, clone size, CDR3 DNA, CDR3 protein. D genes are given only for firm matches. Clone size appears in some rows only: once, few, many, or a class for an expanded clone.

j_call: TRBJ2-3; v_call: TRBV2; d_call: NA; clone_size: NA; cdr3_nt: TGTGCCAGCAGTGAAGCCAGCGGGACAGATACGCAGTATTTT; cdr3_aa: CASSEASGTDTQYF
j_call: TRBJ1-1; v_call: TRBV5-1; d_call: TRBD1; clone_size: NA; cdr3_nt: TGCGCCAGCAGCATTAAGGGGGCTGGGGCTTTCTTT; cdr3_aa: CASSIKGAGAFF
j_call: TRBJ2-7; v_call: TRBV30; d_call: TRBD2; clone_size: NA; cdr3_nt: TGTGCCTGGAGTGTACTCAGCGGGGGAGGGCAGTACTTC; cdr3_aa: CAWSVLSGGGQYF
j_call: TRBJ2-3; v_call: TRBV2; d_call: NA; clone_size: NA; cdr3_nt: TGTGCCAGCAGACTAGAGGATACGCAGTATTTT; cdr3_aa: CASRLEDTQYF
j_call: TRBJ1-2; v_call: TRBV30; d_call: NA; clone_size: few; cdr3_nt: TGTGCCTGGAGTGGGCAGGCCACCAACTATGGCTACACCTTC; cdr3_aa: CAWSGQATNYGYTF
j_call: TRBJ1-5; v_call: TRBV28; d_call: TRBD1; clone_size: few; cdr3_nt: TGTGCCAGCAGTTTATGGGACAGGGGTTTGCGTAGCAATCAGCCCCAGCATTTT; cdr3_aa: CASSLWDRGLRSNQPQHF
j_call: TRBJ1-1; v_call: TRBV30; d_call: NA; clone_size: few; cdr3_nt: TGTGCCTGCAGTGAAATATACACTGAAGCTTTCTTT; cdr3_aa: CACSEIYTEAFF
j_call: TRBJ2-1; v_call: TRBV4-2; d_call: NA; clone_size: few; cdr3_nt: TGTGCCAGCAGCCAGGGGTGGACTTATTCCTACAATGAGCAGTTCTTC; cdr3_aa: CASSQGWTYSYNEQFF
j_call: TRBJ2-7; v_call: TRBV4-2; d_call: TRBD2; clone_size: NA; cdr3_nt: TGTGCCAGCAGCCAAGATTGGGTCGCGGGGGGCATCTCCTACGAGCAGTACTTC; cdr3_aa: CASSQDWVAGGISYEQYF
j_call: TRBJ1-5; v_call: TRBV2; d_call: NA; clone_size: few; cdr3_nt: TGTGCCAGCATCCCGGACAACGATCAGCCCCAGCATTTT; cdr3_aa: CASIPDNDQPQHF
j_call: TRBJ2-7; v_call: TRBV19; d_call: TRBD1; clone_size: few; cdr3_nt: TGTGCCAGTAGTCCCCGGAACAGGGGATCCTACGAGCAGTACTTC; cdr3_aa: CASSPRNRGSYEQYF
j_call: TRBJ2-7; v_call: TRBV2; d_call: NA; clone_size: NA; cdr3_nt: TGTGCCAGCAGAGAGGAATACAACCCCTCCTACGAGCAGTACTTC; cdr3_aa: CASREEYNPSYEQYF
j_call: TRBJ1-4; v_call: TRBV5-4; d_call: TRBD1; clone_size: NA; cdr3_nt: TGTGCCAGCAGGAGGGACAGCCCAAATGAAAAACTGTTTTTT; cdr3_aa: CASRRDSPNEKLFF
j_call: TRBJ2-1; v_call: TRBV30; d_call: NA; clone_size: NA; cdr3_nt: TGTGCCTGGAGTGTGGGTAGCCCCGGTGGGCAGTTCTTC; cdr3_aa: CAWSVGSPGGQFF
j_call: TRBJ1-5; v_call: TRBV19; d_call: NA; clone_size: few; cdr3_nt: TGTGCCAGTAGTATAGATCTTAGTTTCAATCAGCCCCAGCATTTT; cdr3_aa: CASSIDLSFNQPQHF
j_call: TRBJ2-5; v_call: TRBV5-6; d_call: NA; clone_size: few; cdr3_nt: TGTGCCAGCAGCTTGTTAGCGCCCCAAGAGACCCAGTACTTC; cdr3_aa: CASSLLAPQETQYF
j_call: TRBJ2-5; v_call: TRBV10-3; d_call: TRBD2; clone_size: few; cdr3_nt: TGTGCCATCAAATACGAGACTAGCGGGGGTGTGTCCCAGTACTTC; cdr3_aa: CAIKYETSGGVSQYF
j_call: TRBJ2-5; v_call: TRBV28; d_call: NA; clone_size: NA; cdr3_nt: TGTGCCAGCAGTCCCAGCTTGATTAGCGCCCAAGAGACCCAGTACTTC; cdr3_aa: CASSPSLISAQETQYF
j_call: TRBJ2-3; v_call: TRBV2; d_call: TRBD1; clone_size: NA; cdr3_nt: TGTGCCAGCAGTGAAGTGATAGGGCAGGGGGCAGATACGCAGTATTTT; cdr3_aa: CASSEVIGQGADTQYF
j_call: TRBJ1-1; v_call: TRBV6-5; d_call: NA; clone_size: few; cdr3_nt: TGTGCCAGCTTTTTTCGCGAGGGGAACACTGAAGCTTTCTTT; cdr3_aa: CASFFREGNTEAFF
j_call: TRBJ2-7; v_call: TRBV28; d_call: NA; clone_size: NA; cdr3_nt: TGTGCCAGCAGTTTATACCGGGGGGCGTCCTACGAGCAGTACTTC; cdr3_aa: CASSLYRGASYEQYF
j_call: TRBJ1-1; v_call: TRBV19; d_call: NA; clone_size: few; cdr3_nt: TGTGCCAGTAGTCCCAGGCAGGGGAACACTGAAGCTTTCTTT; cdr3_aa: CASSPRQGNTEAFF